This T cell receptor (beta chain) was observed in a study of blood T cell repertoires in COVID-19. Study in general: Samples came from the United States, Italy and Spain, spanning acute and convalescent COVID-19. PBMCs, B-cell-depleted T cells, or T cells were the source of the cDNA or gDNA that made up the material.

Enrolled through a virtual design, the participants were between about 18 and 100 years of age and came from around 25 US areas. The assay was immunoSEQ multiplex PCR, and TCRdb's table has in-frame clones only and misses some. Seen here are approximately 160,000 clones, 84% observed once, and the top ten hold approximately 8.4%. Germline CDR1 and CDR2: LGHNT and FRNRAP. CDR3 length equals 16 residues. Trimming cost V 4 bases and J 4 bases; bases outside gene matches: 10. This TCR was sampled from a woman between 45 and 65 years old who had recovered from COVID-19. The chain couples TRBV12-5 to TRBJ2-7; 10 positions agree with TRBD1. Sequencing was performed on PBMCs or T cells enriched from blood (not recorded which). This CDR3 reads CASGSRLDRGLYEQYF. The DNA for the CDR3 is TGTGCTAGTGGTTCGAGACTCGACAGGGGGCTATACGAGCAGTACTTC.